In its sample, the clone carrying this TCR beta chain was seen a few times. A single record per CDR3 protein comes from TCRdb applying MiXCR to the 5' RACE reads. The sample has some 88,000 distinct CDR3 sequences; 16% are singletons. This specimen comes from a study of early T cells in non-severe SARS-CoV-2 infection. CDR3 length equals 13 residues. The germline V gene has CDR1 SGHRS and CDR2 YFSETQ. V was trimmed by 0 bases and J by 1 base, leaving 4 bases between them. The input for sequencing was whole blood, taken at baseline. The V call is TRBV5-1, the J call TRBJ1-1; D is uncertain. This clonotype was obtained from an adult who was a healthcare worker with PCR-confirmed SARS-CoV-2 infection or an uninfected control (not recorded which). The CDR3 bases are TGCGCCAGCAGCTTGGCTCAGAACACTGAAGCTTTCTTT. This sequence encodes CASSLAQNTEAFF.